This T cell receptor beta chain stems from a study of response to subunit inactivated influenza vaccine. Broader study findings: The authors put forward the suggestion that each seasonal influenza vaccination may bring in only a limited number of new T cells.

This CDR3 has 16 amino acids. CDR1 is MGHRA, CDR2 YSYEKL, per germline. With 3 bases removed from V and 5 bases from J, the gap between germline ends came to 17 bases. TCRdb fed the RT-PCR reads into MiXCR, producing one record per CDR3 protein. The sample has around 790,000 distinct CDR3 sequences; about 20% are singletons. This clonotype was seen only once. Its antigen is undetermined. The sequencing used PBMCs from blood, collected 5 days after vaccination. This chain uses TRBV4-1 with TRBJ2-1; D remains unclear. The clonotype comes from a man aged 50 to 59 who received an inactivated influenza vaccine. In DNA, the CDR3 is TGCGCCAGCAGCCACCCAAGAGGAGAACAAGACAATGAGCAGTTCTTC. Translation: CASSHPRGEQDNEQFF.